A single T cell receptor beta chain is shown here with its context. This specimen comes from a study of T cell changes during pregnancy in multiple sclerosis. TCRdb's copy holds only in-frame clones and misses some; the assay was immunoSEQ multiplex PCR. In the table there are some 71,000 clones, 92% of which are singletons. Material: peripheral blood, obtained after pregnancy. This receptor was taken from a female donor with multiple sclerosis, enrolled in a pregnancy study.

The CDR3 DNA reads as TGTGCCAGCAATTGGGAAGGACACCCGAACACTGAAGCTTTCTTT. Translating gives CASNWEGHPNTEAFF. This chain links TRBV27 with TRBJ1-1; possible D gene TRBD1, 5 bases. The CDR3 sequence is 15 residues long. Germline lookup yields CDR1 MNHEY and CDR2 SMNVEV (reference sequence). V was cut by 7 bases and J by 1 base, with 16 bases left in between.